The T cell receptor beta chain described here comes from a study of T cells in Graves' hyperthyroidism and ophthalmopathy. Study conclusions and caveats: It was a median approximately 6 months before onset that the model predicted ophthalmopathy.

The length of the CDR3 is 14 residues. V lost 5 bases and J 8 bases, leaving 16 bases between the germline ends. Germline V lookup: CDR1 SGHRS, CDR2 YFSETQ. Using RNA transcripts as the source, TCR beta CDR3 regions were amplified. An initial round of RT-PCR targeting the TCR CDR3 relied on the HTBI primer set. TCRdb called the multiplex PCR reads again in MiXCR, with one record for every CDR3 protein. Of around 190,000 distinct CDR3 sequences listed, 17% are singletons. This clonotype turned up a few times. Its cognate antigen is unknown. Stable hyperthyroidism: no ophthalmopathy progression over 18 months of follow-up. Exclusion criteria comprised uncontrolled infection, other autoimmune disease, pregnancy or lactation.

This chain links TRBV5-1 with TRBJ1-4, with a weak D call TRBD1 (5 bases). Sequencing was carried out using blood. This receptor was identified in a woman aged 45-65 years with Graves' hyperthyroidism. The CDR3: CASRTGLPGEKLFF. The CDR3 bases are TGCGCCAGCAGGACCGGCCTCCCAGGGGAAAAACTGTTTTTT.